This T cell receptor (beta chain) stems from a study of blood T cell repertoires in COVID-19 (dated by TCRdb to 2020 to 2022). Regarding the research as a whole: Samples covering the acute and convalescent phases of COVID-19 were provided by collaborators in the United States, Italy and Spain. The material from the prospective study consisted of cDNA or gDNA derived from T cells, B-cell-depleted T cells, or PBMCs. Deeply sampled blood TCRbeta repertoires from subjects exposed to, actively infected with, or recovered from COVID-19 were included in the dataset. The repertoires were released in a freely available public database meant as a resource for research on the immune response to SARS-CoV-2. The samples were drawn from two sources: the first 160 participants of the ongoing ImmuneRACE study, and fewer than 1,500 subjects contributed by 6 global collaborators. Nearly every sample came with metadata listing a de-identified subject ID, COVID-19 status, age in years and sex. Where available, HLA class I and class II types were taken from metadata supplied by the sample provider and were not determined by assay-based typing.

Paper-wide results and their limitations: Clinical and demographic metadata were provided uncurated, with the amount varying by source and participant.

This clone was seen at least ten times. There is no known antigen for this receptor. No qualities accompany the bases; no much larger clone lies one base away. TCRbeta CDR3 regions were amplified from genomic DNA by means of the immunoSEQ Assay, a bias-controlled multiplex PCR. The authors' analysis ran thus. The number of nucleated cells in each sample was estimated by amplification of reference gene primers within the assay. Sequence reads were collapsed and filtered to measure the absolute abundance of every unique TCRbeta CDR3 rearrangement. For each sample, productive Simpson clonality was calculated as the square root of Simpson's diversity index across productive rearrangements. The table comes from immuneACCESS by way of TCRdb, which keeps in-frame sequences with V and J called. Part of the clones is missing from these tables; in studies checked, under half for an unresolved V gene and the rest for unknown reasons. Clone size and V and J calls were adopted from that table, with D and trimming inferred from the DNA. This sample gives over 250,000 clones in total; roughly 87% of them show up just once. The top ten clonotypes cover around 9.3% of the sample.

The junction shows trimming of 5 bases on V and 4 bases on J, plus 18 bases between the germline ends. CDR1 and CDR2 are read off the germline V gene as SGDLS and YYNGEE. From the cysteine up to the phenylalanine, the CDR3 has a length of 15 residues. Solely the CDR3 DNA is kept, with 45 bases framed from the first base. In the prospective study, participants were roughly 18 to 100 years old, resided in approximately 25 geographic areas of the United States, and were enrolled through a virtual design. To assign participants to cohorts, the prospective study relied on clinical history that participants themselves reported in a screening survey and a study questionnaire. For ImmuneRACE Cohort 3, a participant was defined as recovered based on two consecutive negative NP/OP PCR tests, clearance by a healthcare professional, or resolution of symptoms. Each participant in the prospective study had whole blood, serum and a nasopharyngeal or oropharyngeal swab collected by mobile phlebotomists. Participants in the prospective study had the option to provide additional blood draws and questionnaires over a 2-month period. Prospective study blood samples were shipped either frozen or at room temperature before DNA extraction.

The chain uses TRBV9 and TRBJ1-1, with no reliable assignment of the D segment. The specimen sequenced was PBMCs or T cells enriched from blood (not recorded which). This clonotype was obtained from a woman between 18 and 29 years old who had recovered from COVID-19. The nucleotide sequence reads as follows: TGTGCCAGCAGTCGTAGTTACAGAGAGGGCACTGAAGCTTTCTTT. Its translation is CASSRSYREGTEAFF.